The clone carrying this T cell receptor (beta chain) was detected only a few times. The antigen is undetermined. These data come from a study of beta chain features in type 1 diabetes. Turning to the study itself: Patients and healthy donors were similar in age, gender and cell yields.

The study, taken as a whole, reports: Within the patient group, naive, central memory and Treg TCRB repertoires appeared more similar to each other than within healthy donors.

The authors reverse transcribed all of the isolated RNA, so sequencing captured expressed TCRB transcripts. Clones were read by immunoSEQ multiplex PCR, and TCRdb kept only the in-frame ones, dropping some. The sample has 300,000 to 450,000 clones, around a fifth seen once; the top ten hold approximately 0.043%. The sequenced sample was naive CD4+ T cells from blood. The receptor comes from a woman under 30 in good health.

The CDR3 is CASSSAPRAGTDTQYF. CDR3 bases: TGTGCCAGCAGCTCCGCTCCCAGGGCCGGCACAGATACGCAGTATTTT. The chain employs TRBV9 and TRBJ2-3; D possibly corresponds to TRBD1 (5 bases). In germline, CDR1 is SGDLS, CDR2 YYNGEE. The ends were cut back, 4 bases at V and 1 base at J, with 16 bases in the middle. The length of the CDR3 is 16 residues.